This T cell receptor beta chain was captured by sequencing in a study of regulatory T cells in long-lasting Graves disease. Study summary: Newly diagnosed Graves' patients had taken antithyroid drugs under 3 months.

Both iRepertoire HTBI primers and Arm-PCR of CDR3 regions were used to build the TCR beta libraries. MiXCR, run by TCRdb on the multiplex PCR reads, gives a single entry per CDR3 protein. The sample includes 300,000 to 400,000 distinct CDR3 sequences, 15% to 18% seen only once; the top ten take 22%. This clonotype has at least ten counts. What it binds is not known. General study points: Owing to a sample size that was small, accuracy may have been reduced.

Indicated time point: newly diagnosed GD, antithyroid drugs for less than 3 months. PBMC RNA was the source of the TCR library. The TCR was taken from a female donor with Graves disease. The sequenced sample was peripheral blood mononuclear cells (PBMCs), obtained at new diagnosis, from a patient treated with antithyroid drugs.

The CDR3 region is CASSLLGTLAGEKLFF. For the CDR3, the DNA is TGTGCCAGCAGTTTATTAGGTACCTTAGCGGGTGAAAAACTGTTTTTT. The chain recombines TRBV28 with TRBJ1-4; no definite D call. This CDR3 is built from 16 residues. The germline V gene encodes CDR1 MDHEN and CDR2 SYDVKM. V shed 1 base and J shed 7 bases, with 16 bases lying between them.